This T cell receptor (beta chain) was retrieved from a study of blood T cell repertoires in COVID-19 (dated by TCRdb to the early 2020s). Regarding the complete study: The collaborator samples originated in the United States, Italy and Spain and spanned the acute and convalescent phases of COVID-19. The prospective study material was composed of cDNA or gDNA derived from T cells, B-cell-depleted T cells, or PBMCs. The dataset comprised deeply sampled blood TCRbeta repertoires from subjects exposed to, actively infected with, or recovered from COVID-19. The repertoires were made available in a free public database intended to serve as a resource for research on the immune response to SARS-CoV-2. Samples were obtained from the ongoing ImmuneRACE study (first 160 participants) and from over 1,000 subjects provided by 6 global collaborators. Nearly every sample came with metadata listing a de-identified subject ID, COVID-19 status, age in years and sex. Where HLA class I and class II types were available, the types were taken from metadata supplied by the sample provider, not from assay-based typing. Points the paper makes about the study in general: The amount of clinical and demographic metadata varied by source and participant and was provided uncurated.

Remarks on this clone: Its antigen remains unidentified. Per-base qualities were not stored, and no clone one base away is much larger.

Each collaborating institution followed its own protocols to collect whole blood in K2EDTA tubes. For TCRbeta analysis, collaborator samples were shipped as frozen whole blood, as isolated PBMCs, or as DNA extracted from either sample type. TCRbeta CDR3 regions were amplified from genomic DNA by means of the immunoSEQ Assay, a bias-controlled multiplex PCR. The source study handled its data this way. Within the assay, amplification of reference gene primers was used to estimate how many nucleated cells each sample contained. To quantify the absolute abundance of each unique TCRbeta CDR3 rearrangement, sequence reads were collapsed and filtered. For each sample, productive Simpson clonality was calculated as the square root of Simpson's diversity index across productive rearrangements. What TCRdb holds here is the immuneACCESS table cut down to in-frame rearrangements. Part of the clones is not present; checked against another copy, under half of the missing clones reflect an unresolved V gene, and the others are unexplained. V, J and clone size are taken as reported in that table, and D and trimming were inferred from the DNA itself. The sample table lists roughly 70,000 clones, 60% to 80% of them with a count of one. Just under 6.5% of the sample is taken by the ten largest.

Sequences ENHRY (CDR1) and SYGVKD (CDR2) are obtained from the germline V gene. V loses 1 base, J loses 0 bases, and the germline ends lie 7 bases apart. Including the terminal cysteine and phenylalanine, the CDR3 comprises 14 residues. The only DNA kept is the CDR3, 42 bases in frame from the first base. The chain joins TRBV10-3 to TRBJ2-7; the D gene is unclear. The clonotype originates from a woman aged 60-75 years with acute or convalescent COVID-19. Sequencing was carried out using peripheral blood. The DNA is as follows: TGTGCCATCAGTGAGTTCCGGGTCTCCTACGAGCAGTACTTC. The translation is CAISEFRVSYEQYF.